These 16 T cell receptor beta chains originate from one sample sequenced in a study of cytomegalovirus exposure and HLA in healthy donors. In the PCR, 60 Vbeta and 13 Jbeta primers were used. TCRdb's table, derived via immunoSEQ multiplex PCR, lists solely in-frame clones and lacks some. The sample includes 170,000 or so clones, more than 65% of them seen just once. Input material: PBMCs. Receptor source: a man aged 45 to 65 in good health and CMV-seropositive.

This clone showed up just a few times. The CDR3 sequence is CASSGSGNTIYF. CDR3 nucleotides: TGTGCCAGCAGCGGGAGTGGAAACACCATATATTTT. V usage is TRBV5-4 and J usage is TRBJ1-3; D is uncertain. The CDR3 is 12 amino acids. The V end lost 4 bases, the J end lost 3 bases, and 5 bases lay between the germline ends. Germline V gene lookup returns CDR1 SGHNT and CDR2 YYREEE (reference sequence).

CDR3 sequence: CASSYTPRQGWETQYF. The CDR3 region has the DNA TGTGCCAGCAGTTACACCCCGCGACAGGGATGGGAGACCCAGTACTTC. The gene calls are TRBV6-5 and TRBJ2-5; TRBD1 aligns across 7 bases. The CDR3 sequence is 16 residues long. V dropped 2 bases and J dropped 5; count of bases not matched to a gene: 11. The germline V gene encodes CDR1 MNHEY and CDR2 SVGAGI.

This clone was seen a few times. This chain links TRBV5-1 with TRBJ2-5; 7 nucleotides agree with TRBD2. V gave up 4 bases and J gave up 0 bases; unmatched junction bases: 6. This CDR3 region has 15 residues. From germline, CDR1 is SGHRS and CDR2 YFSETQ. The CDR3 is CASSRYGLDQETQYF. The CDR3 bases are TGCGCCAGCAGCCGATATGGACTAGACCAAGAGACCCAGTACTTC. The whole variable domain, filled in from reference TRBV5-1 and TRBJ2-5, reads KAGVTQTPRYLIKTRGQQVTLSCSPISGHRSVSWYQQTPGQGLQFLFEYFSETQRNKGNFPGRFSGRQFSNSRSEMNVSTLELGDSALYLCASSRYGLDQETQYFGPGTRLLVL.

This chain connects TRBV4-1 to TRBJ2-7; D remains unclear. This CDR3 spans 17 amino acids. V was shortened by 4 bases and J by 3 bases, with 22 bases between the two germline ends. The germline CDR1 and CDR2 sequences are MGHRA and YSYEKL. The DNA of the CDR3 is TGCGCCAGCAGCCGCCTCAACCTGGGTTCAGGCCTCTACGAGCAGTACTTC. Amino acid sequence: CASSRLNLGSGLYEQYF.

The chain combines TRBV27 with TRBJ1-4; possibly TRBD1 for D (5 bases). Looked up from germline, CDR1 is MNHEY and CDR2 is SMNVEV (reference sequence). CDR3 length: 17 residues. V shed 0 bases and J shed 5 bases, with 16 bases lying between them. The CDR3 region has the DNA TGTGCCAGCAGTTTATCGAAGACAGCTGCTTCGAATGAAAAACTGTTTTTT. Translating gives CASSLSKTAASNEKLFF.

The chain is built from TRBV6-5 and TRBJ2-1, with D possibly being TRBD2 (5 bases). The length of the CDR3 is 14 residues. V was pared by 5 bases and J by 5 bases, with 13 bases between. The germline V gene encodes CDR1 MNHEY and CDR2 SVGAGI. The CDR3 sequence: CASSPTRADNEQFF. In nucleotides, the CDR3 is TGTGCCAGCAGTCCGACGAGGGCGGACAATGAGCAGTTCTTC.

The V and J genes are TRBV7-3 and TRBJ2-1, with 13 nucleotides matching TRBD2. This CDR3 has 15 amino acids. The J segment lost 3 bases and the V segment lost 4 bases, leaving 0 bases of the junction unmatched. Looked up from germline, CDR1 is SGHTA and CDR2 is FQGTGA. The CDR3 spells CASSWTSGSYNEQFF. For the CDR3, the DNA is TGTGCCAGCAGCTGGACTAGCGGGAGCTACAATGAGCAGTTCTTC. Full variable domain (outside the CDR3, taken from reference TRBV7-3 and TRBJ2-1): GAGVSQTPSNKVTEKGKYVELRCDPISGHTALYWYRQSLGQGPEFLIYFQGTGAADDSGLPNDRFFAVRPEGSVSTLKIQRTERGDSAVYLCASSWTSGSYNEQFFGPGTRLTVL.

This chain links TRBV6-5 with TRBJ1-5; 9 nucleotides line up with TRBD1. The CDR3 length is 14 residues. Germline CDR1 MNHEY, CDR2 SVGAGI. Germline trimming cut 6 bases from V and 6 bases from J; bases unmatched to any gene: 6. CDR3 DNA sequence: TGTGCCAGCAGGTCCGGGACAGGGACTCAGCCCCAGCATTTT. Its protein is CASRSGTGTQPQHF.

The chain is built from TRBV4-2 and TRBJ2-5; 8 nucleotides line up with TRBD2. This CDR3 is 14 amino acids long. The V and J ends lost 9 bases and 1 base, in that order; junction bases with no gene match: 7. The germline V gene encodes CDR1 LGHNA and CDR2 YNFKEQ. CDR3 bases: TGTGCCAGTGGGACTAGTGCCACCCAAGAGACCCAGTACTTC. This gives the protein CASGTSATQETQYF.

The V gene is TRBV19, the J gene TRBJ2-7; TRBD2 is a possible D gene (5 bases). The CDR3 extends over 17 amino acids. V was pared by 2 bases and J by 5 bases, with 22 bases between. Per the germline V gene, CDR1 is LNHDA and CDR2 is SQIVND (reference sequence). This CDR3 reads CASSIPRVRSRVDEQYV. The CDR3 DNA reads as TGTGCCAGTAGTATACCTCGGGTTAGGTCGAGGGTGGACGAGCAGTACGTC.

The chain is built from TRBV5-1 and TRBJ2-1, with D maybe TRBD2 (5 bases). The germline CDR1 and CDR2 sequences are SGHRS and YFSETQ. Trimming took 1 base from V and 5 from J, leaving 7 bases between them. The CDR3 length is 13 residues. CDR3 DNA sequence: TGCGCCAGCAGCTTGACAGCGGACAATGAGCAGTTCTTC. Protein product: CASSLTADNEQFF.

This clone has more than one count but fewer than ten. This rearrangement joins TRBV15 to TRBJ2-7; 9 nucleotides align to TRBD2. V lost 4 bases, J lost 7 bases, and 5 bases stayed unmatched. From germline, CDR1 is LNHNV and CDR2 YYDKDF (reference sequence). The CDR3 sequence is 13 residues long. The CDR3 DNA sequence: TGTGCCACCAGCACCGTAGCGGGAGAGGAGCAGTACGTC. It codes for CATSTVAGEEQYV.

This clone came up a few times. CDR3 region: CASSTQGANYGYTF. The CDR3 DNA reads as TGTGCCAGCAGCACACAGGGGGCTAACTATGGCTACACCTTC. This rearrangement joins TRBV28 to TRBJ1-2, with 8 bases identical to TRBD1. V lost 6 bases and J lost 0; bases outside the gene matches: 3. The CDR3 is 14 residues long. From germline, CDR1 is MDHEN and CDR2 SYDVKM.

The chain carries TRBV7-8 and TRBJ2-4; D not certain. The CDR3 runs 15 residues. Between the trimmed V and J ends, which lost 4 bases and 0 bases, there was a span of 10 bases. Germline-derived CDR1 and CDR2 are SGHVS and FQNEAQ. The CDR3 loop is CASSSSGLAKNIQYF. For the CDR3, the DNA is TGTGCCAGCAGCTCGTCTGGGCTAGCCAAAAACATTCAGTACTTC.

This clone was recorded once. This sequence joins TRBV27 and TRBJ2-7; D is unclear. CDR3 length: 14 residues. V lost 5 bases and J 2 bases, leaving 13 bases between the germline ends. Germline V lookup: CDR1 MNHEY, CDR2 SMNVEV (reference sequence). The CDR3: CASSKRLTTYEQYF. The CDR3 coding sequence is TGTGCCAGCAGTAAGCGACTTACTACCTACGAGCAGTACTTC.

The rearrangement links TRBV19 to TRBJ2-1, with 9 bases fitting TRBD1. Germline CDR1 reads LNHDA; CDR2 reads SQIVND (reference sequence). J was trimmed by 7 bases and V by 6 bases; bases with no gene match: 10. The CDR3 loop spans 15 amino acids. CDR3 protein: CASSPTGGAPNEQFF. The CDR3 region has the DNA TGTGCCAGTAGCCCTACAGGGGGCGCACCAAATGAGCAGTTCTTC. The whole variable domain, filled in from reference TRBV19 and TRBJ2-1, reads DGGITQSPKYLFRKEGQNVTLSCEQNLNHDAMYWYRQDPGQGLRLIYYSQIVNDFQKGDIAEGYSVSREKKESFPLTVTSAQKNPTAFYLCASSPTGGAPNEQFFGPGTRLTVL.